Listed here are 9 T cell receptor beta chains from one sample, sequenced in a study of Ad26.COV2.S vaccination and SARS-CoV-2 variants. Clones were read by immunoSEQ multiplex PCR, and TCRdb kept only the in-frame ones, dropping some. Here the sample spans over 400,000 clones, 90% being singletons. Treatment described: 15 to 20 received Ad26.COV2.S at low or high dose, single or two shots; about 5 received placebo; per-sample allocation not given. Collection of samples fell on day 63 after the first vaccine or placebo injection. The sequenced sample was peripheral blood, obtained in a trial of Ad26.COV2.S vaccine versus placebo. These receptors all come from a person between 18 and 65 years old who received the Ad26.COV2.S COVID-19 vaccine or a placebo.

This chain uses TRBV4-2 with TRBJ1-1; TRBD1 is a possible D gene (5 bases). The length of the CDR3 is 12 residues. Trimming shortened V by 0 bases and J by 11 bases, and 10 bases separated the two germline ends. Germline V gene sequence: CDR1 LGHNA, CDR2 YNFKEQ. Written as DNA, the CDR3 is TGTGCCAGCAGCCAAGATGCAGGGCGTGCTTTCTTT. Encoded protein: CASSQDAGRAFF.

The CDR3 loop is CASSLDAPLGEQFF. The CDR3 nucleotides are TGCGCCAGCAGCTTGGATGCCCCGCTCGGGGAGCAGTTCTTC. The genes are TRBV5-1 and TRBJ2-1; no clear D. The CDR3 runs 14 residues. Between the trimmed V and J ends, which lost 0 bases and 10 bases, there was a span of 14 bases. In germline, CDR1 is SGHRS, CDR2 YFSETQ.

For the CDR3, the DNA is TGTGCCAGCAGCGTATCGGTCAGGGATTCACCCCTCCACTTT. This codes for CASSVSVRDSPLHF. The chain joins TRBV9 to TRBJ1-6; D is perhaps TRBD1 (5 bases). The CDR3 has 14 amino acids. Trimming took off 1 base at V and 8 bases at J, with 10 bases between the two ends. CDR1 is SGDLS, CDR2 YYNGEE, per germline.

The gene calls are TRBV5-5 and TRBJ2-1, with 7 bases that match TRBD2. From germline, CDR1 is SGHKS and CDR2 YYEKEE (reference sequence). The V segment lost 1 base and the J segment 4 bases; nucleotides outside the gene matches: 8. This CDR3 comprises 16 residues. CDR3 loop: CASSLRPSGMYNEQFF. The CDR3 nucleotides read TGTGCCAGCAGCTTGCGCCCTAGCGGAATGTACAATGAGCAGTTCTTC.

The chain is built from TRBV2 and TRBJ2-3; D gene ambiguous. Germline V gene data show CDR1 as SNHLY and CDR2 as FYNNEI. The CDR3 consists of 13 residues. The V gene lost 5 bases and the J gene lost 6 bases, with 12 bases spanning the gap. The CDR3 DNA is TGTGCCAGCAGTTGGTCCGGGTCCGATACGCAGTATTTT. The encoded protein is CASSWSGSDTQYF.

This chain uses TRBV3-1 (or the pseudogene TRBV3-2) with TRBJ1-5; 8 bases map to TRBD1. Germline assignment: CDR1 LGHDT and CDR2 YNNKEL (reference sequence). Trimming cost V 1 base and J 0 bases; bases outside gene matches: 8. CDR3 length: 18 residues. Written as DNA, the CDR3 is TGTGCCAGCAGCCAAGTGACAGGGGCTTTTATTAGCAATCAGCCCCAGCATTTT. This encodes CASSQVTGAFISNQPQHF.

The chain links TRBV14 to TRBJ1-6; D gene uncertain. The ends were cut back, 3 bases at V and 4 bases at J, with 4 bases in the middle. Germline assignment: CDR1 SGHDN and CDR2 FVKESK. The CDR3 has 13 residues. The CDR3 sequence is CASSHGYNSPLHF. The CDR3, as DNA: TGTGCCAGCAGCCATGGTTATAATTCACCCCTCCACTTT.

The genes are TRBV30 and TRBJ2-1, with D possibly being TRBD1 or TRBD2 (5 bases each). The CDR3 has 16 residues. V was cut by 1 base and J by 7 bases, with 20 bases left in between. Germline CDR1 is GTSNPN and CDR2 is SVGIG (reference sequence). The CDR3 nucleotides are TGTGCCTGGAGTGAGGGTCTCGGGGCCAGATGGAATGAGCAGTTCTTC. This encodes CAWSEGLGARWNEQFF.

The chain couples TRBV25-1 to TRBJ1-4; unclear D gene. This CDR3 is built from 13 residues. The germline gives CDR1 MGHDK, CDR2 SYGVNS. The V and J ends lost 5 bases and 4 bases respectively, with 8 bases between them. CDR3 sequence reads: CASSRRGNEKLFF. CDR3 in DNA: TGTGCCAGCAGTAGGAGAGGTAATGAAAAACTGTTTTTT.